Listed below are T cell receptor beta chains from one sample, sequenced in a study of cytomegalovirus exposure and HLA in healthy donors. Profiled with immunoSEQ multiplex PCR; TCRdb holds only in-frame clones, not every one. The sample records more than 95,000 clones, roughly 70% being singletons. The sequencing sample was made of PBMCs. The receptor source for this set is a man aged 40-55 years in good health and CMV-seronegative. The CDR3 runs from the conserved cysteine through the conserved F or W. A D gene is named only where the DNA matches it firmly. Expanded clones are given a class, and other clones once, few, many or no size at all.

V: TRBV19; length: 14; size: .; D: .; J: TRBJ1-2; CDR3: CATAPFSGGPGYTF; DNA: TGTGCCACCGCCCCATTCTCAGGAGGCCCTGGCTACACCTTC
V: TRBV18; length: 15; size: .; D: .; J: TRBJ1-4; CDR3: CASSPLAYDYEKLFF; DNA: TGTGCCAGCTCACCCCTGGCCTATGACTATGAAAAACTGTTTTTT
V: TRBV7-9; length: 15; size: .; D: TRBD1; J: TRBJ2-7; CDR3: CASSGTGGRSYEQYF; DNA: TGTGCCAGCAGCGGGACAGGGGGGCGCTCCTACGAGCAGTACTTC
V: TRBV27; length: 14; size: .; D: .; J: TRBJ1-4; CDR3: CASSPGEGYEKLFF; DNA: TGTGCCAGCAGTCCAGGGGAGGGGTACGAAAAACTGTTTTTT
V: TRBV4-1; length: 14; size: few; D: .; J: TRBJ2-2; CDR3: CASSQPLGAGELFF; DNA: TGCGCCAGCAGCCAACCCCTCGGGGCCGGGGAGCTGTTTTTT
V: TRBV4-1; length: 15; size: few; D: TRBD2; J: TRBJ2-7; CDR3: CASSQFGLAGDEQYF; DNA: TGCGCCAGCAGCCAATTCGGGCTAGCGGGAGACGAGCAGTACTTC
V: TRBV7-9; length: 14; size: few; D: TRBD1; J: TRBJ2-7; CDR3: CASSVTGGVDEQYF; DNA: TGTGCCAGCAGCGTGACAGGGGGCGTCGACGAGCAGTACTTC
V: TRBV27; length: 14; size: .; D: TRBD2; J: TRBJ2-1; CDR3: CASSTSGGIGEQFF; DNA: TGTGCCAGCAGTACTAGCGGGGGAATCGGTGAGCAGTTCTTC
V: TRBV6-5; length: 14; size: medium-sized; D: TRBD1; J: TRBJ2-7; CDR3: CASSSGTEIYEQYF; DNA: TGTGCCAGCAGTTCCGGGACAGAGATATACGAGCAGTACTTC
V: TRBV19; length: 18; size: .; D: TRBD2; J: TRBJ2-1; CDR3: CASSIRTSGGAFGIEQFF; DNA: TGTGCCAGTAGTATCCGGACTAGCGGGGGGGCCTTCGGCATTGAGCAGTTCTTC
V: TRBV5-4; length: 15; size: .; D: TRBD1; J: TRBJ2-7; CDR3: CASSLGGTGAYEQYF; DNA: TGTGCCAGCAGCTTGGGGGGGACAGGGGCCTACGAGCAGTACTTC
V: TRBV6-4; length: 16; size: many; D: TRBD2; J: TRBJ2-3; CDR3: CASSDSTSGAADTQYF; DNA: TGTGCCAGCAGTGACTCGACTAGCGGGGCGGCAGATACGCAGTATTTT
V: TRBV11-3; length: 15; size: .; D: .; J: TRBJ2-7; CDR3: CASSHTDRETYEQYF; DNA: TGTGCCAGCAGCCACACGGACAGAGAGACCTACGAGCAGTACTTC
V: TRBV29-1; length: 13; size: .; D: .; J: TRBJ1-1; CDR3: CSVDTGWHTEAFF; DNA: TGCAGCGTTGATACAGGGTGGCACACTGAAGCTTTCTTT
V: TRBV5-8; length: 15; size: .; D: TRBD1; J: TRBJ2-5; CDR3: CASSFGTGGWETQYF; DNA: TGTGCCAGCAGCTTCGGGACAGGGGGCTGGGAGACCCAGTACTTC
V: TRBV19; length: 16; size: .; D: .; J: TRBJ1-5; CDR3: CASIRSSTFLNQPQHF; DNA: TGTGCCAGTATACGCTCGAGTACGTTTCTCAATCAGCCCCAGCATTTT
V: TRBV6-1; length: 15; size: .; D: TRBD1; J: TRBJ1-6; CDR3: CASSEPGQGTSPLHF; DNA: TGTGCCAGCAGTGAACCGGGACAGGGAACTTCGCCCCTCCACTTT
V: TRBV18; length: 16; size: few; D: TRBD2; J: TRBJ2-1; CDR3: CASSRKTSGRVNEQFF; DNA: TGTGCCAGCTCACGAAAAACTAGCGGGAGGGTAAATGAGCAGTTCTTC
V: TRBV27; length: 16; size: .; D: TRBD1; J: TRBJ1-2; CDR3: CASSLYRDRGPEGYTF; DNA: TGTGCCAGCAGTTTATATCGGGACAGGGGCCCCGAGGGCTACACCTTC
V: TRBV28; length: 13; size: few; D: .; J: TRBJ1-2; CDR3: CASSPRRGKGYTF; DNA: TGTGCCAGCAGTCCAAGACGGGGGAAGGGCTACACCTTC
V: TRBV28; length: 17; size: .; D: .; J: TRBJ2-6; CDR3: CASSLGQSLSGANVLTF; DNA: TGTGCCAGCAGTTTGGGGCAGAGTCTTTCTGGGGCCAACGTCCTGACTTTC
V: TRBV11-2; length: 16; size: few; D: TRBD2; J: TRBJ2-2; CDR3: CASSLTSGANTGELFF; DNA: TGTGCCAGCAGCCTTACTAGCGGGGCGAACACCGGGGAGCTGTTTTTT
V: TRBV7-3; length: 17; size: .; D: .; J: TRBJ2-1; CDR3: CASSHLTGFGSSDEQFF; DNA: TGTGCCAGCAGCCACCTGACGGGTTTCGGGTCCTCGGATGAGCAGTTCTTC
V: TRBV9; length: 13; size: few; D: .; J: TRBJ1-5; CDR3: CASSGPGRGPQHF; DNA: TGTGCCAGCAGCGGCCCCGGCCGGGGGCCCCAGCATTTT
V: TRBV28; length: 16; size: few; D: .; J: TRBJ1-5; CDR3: CASSPRDFNSNQPQHF; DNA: TGTGCCAGCAGTCCCAGAGACTTCAATAGCAATCAGCCCCAGCATTTT
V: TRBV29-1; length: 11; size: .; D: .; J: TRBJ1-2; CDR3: CSTVSSYGYTF; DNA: TGCAGCACCGTGTCGAGCTATGGCTACACCTTC
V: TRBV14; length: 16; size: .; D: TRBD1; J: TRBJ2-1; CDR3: CASSRGQGNVGDEQFF; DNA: TGTGCCAGCAGCCGGGGACAGGGGAATGTGGGAGATGAGCAGTTCTTC
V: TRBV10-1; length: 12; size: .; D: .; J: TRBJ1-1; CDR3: CASSAPEGEAFF; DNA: TGCGCCAGCAGTGCTCCCGAGGGTGAAGCTTTCTTT
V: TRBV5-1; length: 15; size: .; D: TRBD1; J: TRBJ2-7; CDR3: CASSLGTGETYEQYF; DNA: TGCGCCAGCAGCCTCGGGACAGGAGAGACCTACGAGCAGTACTTC
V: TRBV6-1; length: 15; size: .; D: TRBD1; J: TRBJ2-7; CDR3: CASSEAGDSSYEQYF; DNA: TGTGCCAGCAGTGAAGCGGGGGACAGCTCCTACGAGCAGTACTTC
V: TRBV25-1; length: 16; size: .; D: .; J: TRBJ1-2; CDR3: CASSGMRQGPRYGYTF; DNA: TGTGCCAGCAGCGGAATGCGGCAGGGGCCGCGCTATGGCTACACCTTC
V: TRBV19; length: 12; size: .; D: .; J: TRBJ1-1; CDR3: CASRGIHYEAFF; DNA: TGTGCCAGTCGGGGGATACACTATGAAGCTTTCTTT
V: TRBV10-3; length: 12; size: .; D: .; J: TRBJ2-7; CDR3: CAIGTRSYEQYF; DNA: TGTGCCATCGGGACACGGTCCTACGAGCAGTACTTC
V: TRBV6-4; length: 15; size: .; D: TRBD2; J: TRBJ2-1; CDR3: CASSGLAGDYNEQFF; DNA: TGTGCCAGCAGTGGACTAGCGGGGGACTACAATGAGCAGTTCTTC
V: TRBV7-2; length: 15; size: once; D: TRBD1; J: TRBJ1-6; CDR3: CASSPAGTANSPLHF; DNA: TGTGCCAGCAGCCCCGCCGGGACAGCTAATTCACCCCTCCACTTT
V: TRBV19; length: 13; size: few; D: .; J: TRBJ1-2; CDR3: CAASSQGYYGYTF; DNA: TGTGCCGCCAGTAGTCAGGGTTACTATGGCTACACCTTC
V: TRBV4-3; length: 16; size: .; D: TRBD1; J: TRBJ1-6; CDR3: CASSQDRTGIISPLHF; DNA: TGCGCCAGCAGCCAAGATAGGACAGGGATAATTTCACCCCTCCACTTT
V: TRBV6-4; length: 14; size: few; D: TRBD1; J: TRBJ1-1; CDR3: CASSDSDRATEAFF; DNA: TGTGCCAGCAGTGACTCCGACAGGGCCACTGAAGCTTTCTTT
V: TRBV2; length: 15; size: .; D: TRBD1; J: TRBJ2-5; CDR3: CASSRDRGVAKTQYF; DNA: TGTGCCAGCAGTCGAGACAGGGGAGTGGCAAAGACCCAGTACTTC
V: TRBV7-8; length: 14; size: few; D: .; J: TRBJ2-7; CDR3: CASSSDRGGYEQYF; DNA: TGTGCCAGCAGCTCTGACAGGGGAGGGTACGAGCAGTACTTC
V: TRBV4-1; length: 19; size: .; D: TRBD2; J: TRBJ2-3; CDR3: CASSLGEGGKRFLTDTQYF; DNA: TGCGCCAGCAGCCTGGGGGAGGGCGGGAAGCGCTTCCTCACAGATACGCAGTATTTT
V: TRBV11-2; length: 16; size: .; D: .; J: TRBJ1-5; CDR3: CASTLIKQGGDQPQHF; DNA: TGTGCCAGCACCCTTATTAAGCAGGGTGGTGATCAGCCCCAGCATTTT
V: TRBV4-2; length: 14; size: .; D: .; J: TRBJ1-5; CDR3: CASSQGRGVQPQHF; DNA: TGTGCCAGCAGCCAAGGGAGGGGTGTTCAGCCCCAGCATTTT
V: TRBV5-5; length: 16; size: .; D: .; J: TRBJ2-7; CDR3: CASSLVGFRTTYEQYF; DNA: TGTGCCAGCAGCTTGGTTGGCTTCAGGACAACCTACGAGCAGTACTTC
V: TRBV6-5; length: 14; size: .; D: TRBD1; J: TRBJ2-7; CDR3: CASSPTGQLYEQYF; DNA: TGTGCCAGCAGTCCAACGGGACAGCTCTACGAGCAGTACTTC
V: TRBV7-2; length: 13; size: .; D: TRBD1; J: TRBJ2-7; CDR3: CATTDRASYEQYF; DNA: TGTGCCACCACTGACAGGGCCTCCTACGAGCAGTACTTC
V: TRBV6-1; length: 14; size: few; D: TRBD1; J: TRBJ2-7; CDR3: CASRGQGRAYEQYF; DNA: TGTGCCAGCAGGGGACAGGGTCGGGCCTACGAGCAGTACTTC
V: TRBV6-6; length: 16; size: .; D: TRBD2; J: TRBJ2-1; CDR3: CASSAGLASSYNEQFF; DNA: TGTGCCAGCAGTGCCGGACTAGCAAGCTCCTACAATGAGCAGTTCTTC
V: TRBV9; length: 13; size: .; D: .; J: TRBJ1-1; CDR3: CASSVVRWTEAFF; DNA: TGTGCCAGCAGCGTAGTACGGTGGACTGAAGCTTTCTTT
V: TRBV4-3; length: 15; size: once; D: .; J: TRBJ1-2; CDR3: CASSLGGGESYGYTF; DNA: TGCGCCAGCAGCCTGGGGGGGGGTGAGAGCTATGGCTACACCTTC
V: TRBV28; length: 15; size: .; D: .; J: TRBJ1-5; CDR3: CASSLDFSSNQPQHF; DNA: TGTGCCAGCAGTTTAGACTTCTCTAGCAATCAGCCCCAGCATTTT
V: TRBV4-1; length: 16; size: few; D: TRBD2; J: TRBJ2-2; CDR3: CASSQLAGGQTGELFF; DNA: TGCGCCAGCAGCCAGTTAGCGGGGGGACAGACCGGGGAGCTGTTTTTT
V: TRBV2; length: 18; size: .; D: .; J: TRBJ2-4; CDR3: CASSPSHGRGSGKNIQYF; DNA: TGTGCCAGCAGCCCCTCCCATGGTCGGGGGTCAGGCAAAAACATTCAGTACTTC